A single sample gave rise to the 24 T cell receptor beta chains below, sequenced in a study of cytomegalovirus exposure and HLA in healthy donors. The PCR was carried out with 60 Vbeta primers and 13 Jbeta primers. The assay was immunoSEQ multiplex PCR, and TCRdb's table has in-frame clones only and misses some. The sample has 65,000 or so clones; about 78% are singletons. The specimen was PBMCs. These receptors all stem from a girl aged 5-17 years in good health and CMV-seropositive.

The chain employs TRBV6-5 and TRBJ2-1; D perhaps matches TRBD1 (5 bases). CDR1 and CDR2 (germline): MNHEY, SVGAGI. This CDR3 has 14 amino acids. V lost 4 bases, J lost 0 bases, and 7 bases lay in between. CDR3 bases: TGTGCCAGCAGTTCAGGGATCTCCTACAATGAGCAGTTCTTC. It is translated as CASSSGISYNEQFF.

The chain employs TRBV6-1 and TRBJ2-1; D is unclear. The CDR3 sequence is 12 residues long. Trimming pared 7 bases from V and 0 bases from J, leaving 4 bases between. The V gene's germline CDR1 is MNHNS and CDR2 SASEGT. This chain's CDR3 is CASTSSYNEQFF. Here the CDR3 DNA reads TGTGCCAGCACTAGCTCCTACAATGAGCAGTTCTTC.

This clone appeared a few times. The chain joins TRBV2 to TRBJ1-5; 8 bases map to TRBD1. Germline V gene data show CDR1 as SNHLY and CDR2 as FYNNEI. The J segment lost 3 bases and the V segment lost 7 bases, leaving 2 bases of the junction unmatched. The length of the CDR3 is 13 residues. CDR3 sequence (DNA): TGTGCCAGCATGGGACAGGACAATCAGCCCCAGCATTTT. As protein: CASMGQDNQPQHF.

The chain joins TRBV2 to TRBJ1-1; perhaps TRBD1 as D (6 bases). Germline loops: CDR1 SNHLY, CDR2 FYNNEI. CDR3 length: 15 residues. The V gene lost 7 bases and the J gene lost 1 base, with 16 bases spanning the gap. This CDR3 is CASKGVVRPNTEAFF. As DNA, the CDR3 is TGTGCCAGCAAGGGGGTAGTTCGACCGAACACTGAAGCTTTCTTT.

V gene TRBV6-6 combines with J gene TRBJ1-3; the D is unclear. The CDR3 sequence is 12 residues long. Trimming took 8 bases from V and 0 from J, leaving 5 bases between them. Germline CDR1 MNHNY, CDR2 SVGAGI (reference sequence). This chain's CDR3 is CASRDSGNTIYF. The CDR3 DNA is TGTGCCAGCCGGGACTCTGGAAACACCATATATTTT.

The gene calls are TRBV29-1 and TRBJ1-2; TRBD1 matches 9 bases. Germline V gives CDR1 SQVTM, CDR2 ANQGSEA. Unmatched junction bases numbered 15, after V lost 6 bases and J lost 4 bases. The CDR3 spans 16 residues. The chain's CDR3 is CSVVGQGLWGGYGYTF. CDR3 in DNA: TGCAGCGTCGTGGGACAGGGCCTTTGGGGAGGCTATGGCTACACCTTC.

V usage is TRBV20-1 and J usage is TRBJ2-7; D not resolved. CDR1 and CDR2 (germline): DFQATT, SNEGSKA (reference sequence). CDR3 length: 11 amino acids. The V and J ends lost 5 bases and 6 bases respectively, with 11 bases between them. Here the CDR3 reads CSAQLSSEQYF. Here the CDR3 DNA reads TGCAGTGCTCAACTTAGCTCCGAGCAGTACTTC.

The V and J genes are TRBV7-2 and TRBJ2-1, with unresolved D. The V gene's germline CDR1 is SGHTA and CDR2 FQGNSA. The V gene lost 4 bases and the J gene lost 9 bases, with 7 bases spanning the gap. The CDR3 spans 11 residues. CDR3 sequence: CASSYRGEQFF. Here the CDR3 DNA reads TGTGCCAGCAGCTACCGAGGTGAGCAGTTCTTC.

The chain employs TRBV2 and TRBJ2-5, with D perhaps TRBD1 (5 bases). CDR1 is SNHLY, CDR2 FYNNEI, per germline. CDR3 size: 13 residues. The germline V and J ends were trimmed by 6 bases and 5 bases, with 13 bases remaining between them. Here the CDR3 DNA reads TGTGCCAGCAGGACCAGGGTTTTGGAGACCCAGTACTTC. Its protein is CASRTRVLETQYF.

The chain employs TRBV19 and TRBJ1-3; D not certain. Germline V lookup: CDR1 LNHDA, CDR2 SQIVND (reference sequence). The CDR3 sequence is 11 residues long. Trimming cost V 10 bases and J 5 bases, with 9 bases left between them. The CDR3 loop reads CATGARNTIYF. CDR3 DNA sequence: TGTGCCACCGGAGCCCGAAACACCATATATTTT.

This chain uses TRBV4-2 with TRBJ2-3, with 10 bases that match TRBD1. This CDR3 contains 15 residues. V lost 4 bases, J lost 3 bases, and 4 bases stayed unmatched. CDR1 is LGHNA and CDR2 is YNFKEQ in the germline V gene. The DNA of the CDR3 is TGTGCCAGCAGCCTCCCGGGACAGGGGACAGATACGCAGTATTTT. It encodes CASSLPGQGTDTQYF.

This clone was seen a handful of times. J is TRBJ1-5 and V is TRBV15; TRBD1 is a possible D gene (6 bases). Germline CDR1 and CDR2: LNHNV and YYDKDF (reference sequence). The CDR3 length is 11 residues. With 3 bases removed from V and 11 bases from J, the gap between germline ends came to 8 bases. The CDR3 region has the DNA TGTGCCACCAGCAGCGACAGGACCCAGCATTTT. It encodes CATSSDRTQHF.

The chain couples TRBV6-5 to TRBJ1-2; maybe TRBD1 (6 bases). The CDR3 is made up of 14 amino acids. CDR1 is MNHEY and CDR2 is SVGAGI in the germline V gene. Trimming cost V 5 bases and J 4 bases, with 14 bases left between them. The DNA of the CDR3 is TGTGCCAGCAGTCGATATGGACAGCTCTATGGCTACACCTTC. This gives the protein CASSRYGQLYGYTF.

The chain links TRBV7-9 to TRBJ2-3, with 7 bases that match TRBD1. The CDR3 consists of 13 residues. Germline loops: CDR1 SEHNR, CDR2 FQNEAQ (reference sequence). V lost 5 bases and J lost 7; bases outside the gene matches: 6. CDR3 nucleotides: TGTGCCAGCAGCCCGGGACAGACCCATACGCAGTATTTT. It encodes CASSPGQTHTQYF. Together with reference TRBV7-9 and TRBJ2-3, the CDR3 gives the full variable domain: DTGVSQNPRHKITKRGQNVTFRCDPISEHNRLYWYRQTLGQGPEFLTYFQNEAQLEKSRLLSDRFSAERPKGSFSTLEIQRTEQGDSAMYLCASSPGQTHTQYFGPGTRLTVL.

The V gene is TRBV28, the J gene TRBJ2-3, with TRBD2 matching 8 bases. CDR3 length: 15 residues. CDR1 is MDHEN, CDR2 SYDVKM, per germline. V was pared by 6 bases and J by 2 bases, with 7 bases of the junction left unmatched. CDR3 bases: TGTGCCAGCAGCTCCCGGGGGGGCCCCACAGATACGCAGTATTTT. This gives the protein CASSSRGGPTDTQYF.

The J gene is TRBJ2-7, the V gene TRBV28; D unresolved. CDR3 length: 16 residues. Germline lookup yields CDR1 MDHEN and CDR2 SYDVKM. Between the trimmed V and J ends, which lost 6 bases and 2 bases, there was a span of 20 bases. The CDR3 DNA sequence: TGTGCCAGCAGGACTCCCGTGACTTCCTCGACCTACGAGCAGTACTTC. This gives the protein CASRTPVTSSTYEQYF.

V usage is TRBV30 and J usage is TRBJ2-7; D unresolved. CDR1 and CDR2 (germline): GTSNPN, SVGIG (reference sequence). The CDR3 length is 12 residues. The germline V and J ends were trimmed by 4 bases and 3 bases, with 10 bases remaining between them. The CDR3 DNA is TGTGCCTGGACCACACAACACTACGAGCAGTACTTC. This encodes CAWTTQHYEQYF.

V gene TRBV30 combines with J gene TRBJ1-3; D is possibly TRBD1 (5 bases). This CDR3 is 13 amino acids long. V lost 3 bases, J lost 2 bases, and 8 bases lay in between. Germline V CDR1 and CDR2: GTSNPN, SVGIG (reference sequence). CDR3 in amino acids: CAWSRQTGNTIYF. For the CDR3, the DNA is TGTGCCTGGAGCCGACAGACTGGAAACACCATATATTTT. Drawing the rest from reference TRBV30 and TRBJ1-3, the complete variable domain is SQTIHQWPATLVQPVGSPLSLECTVEGTSNPNLYWYRQAAGRGLQLLFYSVGIGQISSEVPQNLSASRPQDRQFILSSKKLLLSDSGFYLCAWSRQTGNTIYFGEGSWLTVV.

This clone is a singleton in its sample. This chain connects TRBV6-1 to TRBJ1-2; the D is unclear. The ends were cut back, 6 bases at V and 3 bases at J, with 11 bases in the middle. CDR1 MNHNS and CDR2 SASEGT come from the germline V gene. The CDR3 has 13 residues. The CDR3 loop reads CASSVDGDYGYTF. CDR3 coding DNA: TGTGCCAGCAGCGTCGACGGGGACTATGGCTACACCTTC.

As DNA, the CDR3 is TGCGCCAGCAGCTTGGCCAGCGGTGAAGAGACCCAGTACTTC. Encoded protein: CASSLASGEETQYF. The V call is TRBV5-1, the J call TRBJ2-5; perhaps TRBD2 as D (5 bases). This CDR3 is built from 14 residues. V gave up 0 bases and J gave up 3 bases, with 9 bases separating them. CDR1 is SGHRS, CDR2 YFSETQ, per germline.

This clone came up a few times. The rearrangement uses TRBV6-1 and TRBJ1-1; D perhaps matches TRBD1 (5 bases). V lost 6 bases and J 5 bases, leaving 16 bases between the germline ends. The germline V gene has CDR1 MNHNS and CDR2 SASEGT. The CDR3 sequence is 14 residues long. The CDR3, as DNA: TGTGCCAGCAGCATGGTGGGTAGGGGAACTGAAGCTTTCTTT. This gives the protein CASSMVGRGTEAFF.

The chain has TRBV10-3 and TRBJ1-1, with 11 bases aligning to TRBD1. This CDR3 comprises 18 residues. Germline V gives CDR1 ENHRY, CDR2 SYGVKD. J was trimmed by 11 bases and V by 4 bases; bases with no gene match: 21. In DNA, the CDR3 is TGTGCCATCAGTGCGCCGGCCGGGACAGGGGGACCAAATAGGGGGGCTTTCTTT. Amino acid sequence: CAISAPAGTGGPNRGAFF.

This clone was found once. The chain employs TRBV14 and TRBJ2-7; D might be TRBD2 (6 bases). The V gene lost 4 bases and the J gene lost 2 bases, with 15 bases spanning the gap. CDR3 length: 15 residues. From germline, CDR1 is SGHDN and CDR2 FVKESK. The CDR3 nucleotides read TGTGCCAGCAGCCCTTTCCTAGCGAGAGCCTACGAGCAGTACTTC. This translates into CASSPFLARAYEQYF. Based on the CDR3 plus reference TRBV14 and TRBJ2-7, the full variable domain is EAGVTQFPSHSVIEKGQTVTLRCDPISGHDNLYWYRRVMGKEIKFLLHFVKESKQDESGMPNNRFLAERTGGTYSTLKVQPAELEDSGVYFCASSPFLARAYEQYFGPGTRLTVT.

The V call is TRBV6-5, the J call TRBJ1-5, with 7 bases fitting TRBD1. Germline CDR1 and CDR2: MNHEY and SVGAGI. With 0 bases clipped from V and 9 bases from J, the junction kept 8 bases outside the gene matches. There are 15 residues in the CDR3. The CDR3 spells CASSYSGTDSLPQHF. The CDR3 coding sequence is TGTGCCAGCAGTTACTCCGGGACAGATAGTCTGCCCCAGCATTTT.